This entry lists 14 T cell receptor beta chains sequenced from one sample in a study of blood T cell repertoires in COVID-19 (dated by TCRdb to about 2020). To prepare the library, the immunoSEQ multiplex PCR assay was applied. TCRdb limited this immuneACCESS table to in-frame rearrangements with V and J called. A share of clones is missing; checked studies link under half to unresolved V genes, and the rest is unexplained. A total of approximately 170,000 clones appear in this sample, 80% to 90% of them only once. The ten most abundant clones make up roughly 9.1% of the sample. Material: peripheral blood. These TCRs come from a middle-aged man with active or convalescent COVID-19.

There are a few counts of this clone. This chain connects TRBV29-1 to TRBJ2-1; 9 nucleotides agree with TRBD2. The CDR3 runs to 17 residues. Germline V gene sequence: CDR1 SQVTM, CDR2 ANQGSEA. Trimming removed 3 bases from V and 4 bases from J; junction bases left unmatched: 13. The CDR3 protein is CSVDPDLSGGAYNEQFF. The CDR3 nucleotides read TGCAGCGTTGACCCGGACCTTAGCGGGGGCGCTTACAATGAGCAGTTCTTC.

V usage is TRBV30 and J usage is TRBJ2-1; 9 positions match TRBD2. The CDR3 contains 13 residues. Germline V CDR1 and CDR2: GTSNPN, SVGIG (reference sequence). The V gene end was trimmed by 4 bases and the J gene end by 9 bases; junction bases not matched to a gene: 7. CDR3 amino acids: CAWKAGGHSEQFF. The DNA of the CDR3 is TGTGCCTGGAAGGCGGGGGGGCATAGTGAGCAGTTCTTC.

This sequence joins TRBV13 and TRBJ2-3, with a tentative D call TRBD2 (5 bases). Deletions cut 4 bases from V and 2 bases from J, with 16 bases between. Germline values: CDR1 PRHDT, CDR2 FYEKMQ (reference sequence). The CDR3 has 16 amino acids. CDR3 sequence reads: CASSSRTGGNTDTQYF. CDR3 DNA: TGTGCCAGCAGCTCACGGACTGGCGGCAACACAGATACGCAGTATTTT.

The chain couples TRBV24-1 to TRBJ2-3; weak D call: TRBD1 (5 bases). V lost 9 bases, J lost 6 bases, and 12 bases lay in between. CDR1 and CDR2 from the germline V gene are KGHDR and SFDVKD. This CDR3 has 12 residues. For the CDR3, the DNA is TGTGCCACCCAGAAGGGGCCGGATACGCAGTATTTT. This sequence encodes CATQKGPDTQYF.

The CDR3 loop is CASSPGGESETQYF. CDR3 coding DNA: TGTGCCAGCAGCCCCGGGGGGGAATCGGAGACCCAGTACTTC. The rearrangement uses TRBV5-4 and TRBJ2-5, with TRBD2 matching over 8 bases. The germline gives CDR1 SGHNT, CDR2 YYREEE (reference sequence). Germline trimming cut 4 bases from V and 5 bases from J; bases unmatched to any gene: 7. The CDR3 is made up of 14 amino acids.

The genes are TRBV27 and TRBJ2-3, with 13 bases fitting TRBD2. The CDR3 extends over 17 amino acids. The germline V gene encodes CDR1 MNHEY and CDR2 SMNVEV (reference sequence). V dropped 3 bases and J dropped 3; count of bases not matched to a gene: 6. The CDR3 loop reads CASSFYPTSGGTDTQYF. CDR3 sequence (DNA): TGTGCCAGCAGTTTCTACCCGACTAGCGGGGGGACAGATACGCAGTATTTT.

The V and J genes are TRBV5-1 and TRBJ2-3, with TRBD1 matching over 7 bases. J was trimmed by 0 bases and V by 1 base; bases with no gene match: 2. This CDR3 is 15 amino acids long. CDR1 is SGHRS and CDR2 is YFSETQ in the germline V gene. DNA of the CDR3: TGCGCCAGCAGCTTGACAGGGGATAGCACAGATACGCAGTATTTT. It codes for CASSLTGDSTDTQYF. Supplemented by reference TRBV5-1 and TRBJ2-3, the full variable domain reads KAGVTQTPRYLIKTRGQQVTLSCSPISGHRSVSWYQQTPGQGLQFLFEYFSETQRNKGNFPGRFSGRQFSNSRSEMNVSTLELGDSALYLCASSLTGDSTDTQYFGPGTRLTVL.

CDR3 in amino acids: CASSELLAGQGEFF. CDR3 sequence (DNA): TGCGCCAGCAGTGAATTGCTAGCGGGACAAGGAGAGTTCTTC. The chain links TRBV10-2 to TRBJ2-1; 9 positions agree with TRBD2. Germline loops: CDR1 WSHSY, CDR2 SAAADI. This CDR3 has 14 residues. Losses at the gene ends were 3 bases for V and 14 bases for J; bases not matched to a gene: 11.

The CDR3 here is CASTPLGEFNTGELFF. CDR3 nucleotide sequence: TGTGCCAGCACCCCCCTGGGCGAATTCAACACCGGGGAGCTGTTTTTT. The chain links TRBV28 to TRBJ2-2, with no clear D. The germline gives CDR1 MDHEN, CDR2 SYDVKM. The CDR3 is made up of 16 amino acids. V shed 7 bases and J shed 2 bases, with 17 bases lying between them.

The genes are TRBV4-1 and TRBJ1-2; 8 bases fit TRBD1. The CDR3 is 15 residues long. Germline-derived CDR1 and CDR2 are MGHRA and YSYEKL. V was clipped by 0 bases and J by 4 bases; unmatched bases: 4. CDR3 protein: CASSQDTGGTYGYTF. The CDR3 nucleotides are TGCGCCAGCAGCCAAGATACAGGGGGTACCTATGGCTACACCTTC.

The chain is built from TRBV5-1 and TRBJ2-1; 13 nucleotides agree with TRBD2. The CDR3 extends over 15 amino acids. Trimming cost V 4 bases and J 11 bases; bases outside gene matches: 9. Looked up from germline, CDR1 is SGHRS and CDR2 is YFSETQ. As DNA, the CDR3 is TGCGCCAGCAGCGAAACCGGGACTAGCGGGGCGAAGCAGTTCTTC. Residues: CASSETGTSGAKQFF.

The rearrangement joins TRBV5-1 to TRBJ1-1; possible D gene TRBD1, 6 bases. CDR1 and CDR2 (germline): SGHRS, YFSETQ. This CDR3 spans 15 amino acids. The V and J ends lost 0 bases and 7 bases respectively, with 16 bases between them. CDR3 sequence (DNA): TGCGCCAGCAGCTTGGAGGCAGCCCAACAGGGTGAAGCTTTCTTT. Its protein is CASSLEAAQQGEAFF.

This chain joins TRBV7-9 and TRBJ1-1; D remains unclear. CDR1 and CDR2 from the germline V gene are SEHNR and FQNEAQ (reference sequence). The ends were cut back, 8 bases at V and 1 base at J, with 8 bases in the middle. The CDR3 runs 12 residues. Here the CDR3 DNA reads TGTGCCAGCGCCGAGGGGAACACTGAAGCTTTCTTT. Translating it yields CASAEGNTEAFF.

J is TRBJ2-5 and V is TRBV5-5, with D maybe TRBD1 (6 bases). Per germline, CDR1 SGHKS and CDR2 YYEKEE (reference sequence). V was cut by 3 bases and J by 3 bases, with 12 bases left in between. CDR3 size: 14 residues. The DNA for the CDR3 is TGTGCCAGCAGCTCCGGGACATACGAAGAGACCCAGTACTTC. Translating gives CASSSGTYEETQYF.